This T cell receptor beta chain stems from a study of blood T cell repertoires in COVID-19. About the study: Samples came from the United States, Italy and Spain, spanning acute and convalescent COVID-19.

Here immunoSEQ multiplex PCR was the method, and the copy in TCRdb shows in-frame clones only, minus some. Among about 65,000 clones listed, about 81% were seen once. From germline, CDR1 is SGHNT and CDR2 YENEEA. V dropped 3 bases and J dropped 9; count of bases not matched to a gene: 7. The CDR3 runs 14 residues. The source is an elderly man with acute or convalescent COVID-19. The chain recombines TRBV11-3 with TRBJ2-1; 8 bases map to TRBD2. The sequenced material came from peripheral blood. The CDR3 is CASSLSGSGVEQFF. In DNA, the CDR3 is TGTGCCAGCAGCTTGAGTGGTAGCGGGGTTGAGCAGTTCTTC.